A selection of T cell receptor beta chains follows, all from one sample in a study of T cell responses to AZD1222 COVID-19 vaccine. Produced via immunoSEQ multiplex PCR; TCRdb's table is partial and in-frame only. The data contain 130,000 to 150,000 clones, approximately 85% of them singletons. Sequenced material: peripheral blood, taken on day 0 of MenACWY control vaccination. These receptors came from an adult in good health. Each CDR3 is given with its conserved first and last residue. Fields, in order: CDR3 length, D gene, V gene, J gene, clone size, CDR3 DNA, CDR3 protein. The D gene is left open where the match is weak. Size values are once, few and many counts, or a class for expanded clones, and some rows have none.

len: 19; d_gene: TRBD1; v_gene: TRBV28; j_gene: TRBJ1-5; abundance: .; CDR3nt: TGTGCCAGCACCGCCGGATGGGGCGGACAGGGGAGGAACAATCAGCCCCAGCATTTT; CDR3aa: CASTAGWGGQGRNNQPQHF
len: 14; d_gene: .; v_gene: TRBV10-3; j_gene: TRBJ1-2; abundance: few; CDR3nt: TGTGCCATCAGTGACGAACACCAAAACTATGGCTACACCTTC; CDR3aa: CAISDEHQNYGYTF
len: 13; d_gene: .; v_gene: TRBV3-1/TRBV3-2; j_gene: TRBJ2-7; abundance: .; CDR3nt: TGTGCCGCGGAGGGGCCTGAGTCCTACGAGCAGTACTTC; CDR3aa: CAAEGPESYEQYF
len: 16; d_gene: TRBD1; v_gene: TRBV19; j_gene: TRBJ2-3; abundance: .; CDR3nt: TGTGCCAGTAGTCTTGGGACAGCTATGAGCACAGATACGCAGTATTTT; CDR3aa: CASSLGTAMSTDTQYF
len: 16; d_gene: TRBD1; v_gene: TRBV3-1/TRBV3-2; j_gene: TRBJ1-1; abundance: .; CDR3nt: TGTGCCAGCAGCCAGGCGGGGGGACAGGTACTGACTGAAGCTTTCTTT; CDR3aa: CASSQAGGQVLTEAFF
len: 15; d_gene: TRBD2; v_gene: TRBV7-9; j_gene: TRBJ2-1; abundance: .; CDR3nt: TGTGCCAGCAGTTTCGAGCGGGGCGTCTACAATGAGCAGTTCTTC; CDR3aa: CASSFERGVYNEQFF
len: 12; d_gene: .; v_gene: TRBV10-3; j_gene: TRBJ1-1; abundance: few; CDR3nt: TGTGCCATCAGTGAACAGCTCACTGAAGCTTTCTTT; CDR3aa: CAISEQLTEAFF
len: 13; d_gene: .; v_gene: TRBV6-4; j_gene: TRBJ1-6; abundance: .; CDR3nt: TGTGCCAGCAGTGAAAGTCAAAATTCACCCCTCCACTTT; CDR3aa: CASSESQNSPLHF
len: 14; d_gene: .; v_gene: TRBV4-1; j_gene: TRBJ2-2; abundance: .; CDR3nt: TGCGCCAGCAGCCCCCTCGGTGTAGGAGGGGAGCTGTTTTTT; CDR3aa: CASSPLGVGGELFF
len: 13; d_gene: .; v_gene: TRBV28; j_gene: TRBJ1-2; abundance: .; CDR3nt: TGTGCCACCAGGGAAGGGCCAAACTATGGCTACACCTTC; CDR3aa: CATREGPNYGYTF
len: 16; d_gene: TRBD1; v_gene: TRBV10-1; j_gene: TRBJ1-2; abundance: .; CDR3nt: TGCGCCAATGCCGGGACAGGGTCCAATTTTTTTTATGGCTACACCTTC; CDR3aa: CANAGTGSNFFYGYTF
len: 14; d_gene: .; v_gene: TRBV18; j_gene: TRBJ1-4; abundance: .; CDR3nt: TGTGCCAGCTCACCACCCGGGATTGGCGAAAAACTGTTTTTT; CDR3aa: CASSPPGIGEKLFF
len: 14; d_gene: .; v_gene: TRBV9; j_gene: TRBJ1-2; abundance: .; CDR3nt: TGTGCCAGCAGCGTAGAAGCAAGCGTCTATGGCTACACCTTC; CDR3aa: CASSVEASVYGYTF
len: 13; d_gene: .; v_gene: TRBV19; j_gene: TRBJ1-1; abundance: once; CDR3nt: TGTGCCAGTAGTGCCCGCACCAACACTGAAGCTTTCTTT; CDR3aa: CASSARTNTEAFF
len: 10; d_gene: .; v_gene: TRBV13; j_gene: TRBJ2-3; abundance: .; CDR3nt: TGTGCCAGCCTGGGAGATACGCAGTATTTT; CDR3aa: CASLGDTQYF
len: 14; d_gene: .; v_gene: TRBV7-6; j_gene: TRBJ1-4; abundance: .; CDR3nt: TGTGCCAGCAGCCGAAACAGAATAGGTGAAAAACTGTTTTTT; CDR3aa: CASSRNRIGEKLFF
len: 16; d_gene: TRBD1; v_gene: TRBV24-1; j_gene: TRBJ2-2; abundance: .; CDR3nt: TGTGCCACCAGTGATACCGGGACAGGGTACCCCGGGGAGCTGTTTTTT; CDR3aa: CATSDTGTGYPGELFF
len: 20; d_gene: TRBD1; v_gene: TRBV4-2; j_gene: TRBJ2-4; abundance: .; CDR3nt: TGTGCCAGCAGCCAGGGGGTACGGACAGGGGGCACATTAGCCAAAAACATTCAGTACTTC; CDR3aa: CASSQGVRTGGTLAKNIQYF
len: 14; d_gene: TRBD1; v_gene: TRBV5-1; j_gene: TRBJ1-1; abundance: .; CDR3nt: TGCGCCAGCAGCAGGACAGGGACGGGCACTGAAGCTTTCTTT; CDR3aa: CASSRTGTGTEAFF
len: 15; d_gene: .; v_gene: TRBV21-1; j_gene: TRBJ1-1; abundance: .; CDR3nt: TGTGCCAGCAGCAAAGGGAGGGGGCAGGTCACTGAAGCTTTCTTT; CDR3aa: CASSKGRGQVTEAFF
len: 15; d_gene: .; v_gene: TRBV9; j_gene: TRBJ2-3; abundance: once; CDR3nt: TGTGCCAGCAGCCCCTCCCCGGGGCCTACAGATACGCAGTATTTT; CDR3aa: CASSPSPGPTDTQYF
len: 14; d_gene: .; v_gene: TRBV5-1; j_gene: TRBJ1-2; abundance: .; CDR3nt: TGCGCCAGCAGCCTTCAGGGTCTTGACTATGGCTACACCTTC; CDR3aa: CASSLQGLDYGYTF
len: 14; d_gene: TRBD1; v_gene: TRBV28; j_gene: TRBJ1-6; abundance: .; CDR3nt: TGTGCCAGCAGGGGACAGGGGGCGAATTCACCCCTCCACTTT; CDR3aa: CASRGQGANSPLHF